The 14 T cell receptor beta chains below all came from one sample that was sequenced in a study of human T cells and chemical hapten exposure. TCRdb re-analysed the RACE reads in MiXCR, keeping a single row per CDR3 protein. This table has 380,000 or so distinct CDR3 sequences, about 5.4% appearing once. The sample's time point: pre-sensitization, week 0. Treatment reported: therapeutic diphenylcyclopropenone sensitization with weekly scalp DPC. The sequenced sample was whole blood, obtained in connection with sensitization to the hapten diphenylcyclopropenone (DPC). These receptors were taken from a woman between 18 and 29 years old with alopecia areata. Some clones in this sample may be carry-over from other donors' samples.

The CDR3 reads CASSQDLYLAKNIQYF. The CDR3 bases are TGCGCCAGCAGCCAAGATCTCTATTTAGCCAAAAACATTCAGTACTTC. V usage is TRBV4-3 and J usage is TRBJ2-4; D is unresolved. The V and J ends lost 0 bases and 0 bases respectively, with 9 bases between them. This CDR3 region has 16 residues. The germline V gene has CDR1 LGHNA and CDR2 YSLEER.

This clonotype was picked up many times. V is TRBV28 and J is TRBJ1-3; D not resolved. Deletions cut 2 bases from V and 3 bases from J, with 11 bases between. CDR1 is MDHEN and CDR2 is SYDVKM in the germline V gene. The CDR3 covers 15 residues. The CDR3 bases are TGTGCCAGCAGTTTAACGGTTGGTTATGGAAACACCATATATTTT. Residues: CASSLTVGYGNTIYF.

This clonotype was observed many times. The CDR3 protein is CASSFRASLTTEAFF. The CDR3 DNA reads as TGTGCCAGCAGCTTTAGGGCCTCCCTTACCACTGAAGCTTTCTTT. The chain employs TRBV7-6 and TRBJ1-1; D unclear. This CDR3 is built from 15 residues. Germline V gene data show CDR1 as SGHVS and CDR2 as FNYEAQ. Trimming shortened V by 3 bases and J by 4 bases, and 15 bases separated the two germline ends.

This clonotype has ten or more counts. The V call is TRBV20-1, the J call TRBJ2-3; 7 bases agree with TRBD1. CDR3 length: 14 amino acids. The V gene end was trimmed by 5 bases and the J gene end by 2 bases; junction bases not matched to a gene: 7. CDR1 and CDR2 from the germline V gene are DFQATT and SNEGSKA (reference sequence). CDR3 bases: TGCAGTGCTGGGGACAGCGGCCCCACAGATACGCAGTATTTT. As protein: CSAGDSGPTDTQYF.

Only a few counts were recorded for this clonotype. This chain uses TRBV7-2 with TRBJ2-1; D remains unclear. Trimming cost V 2 bases and J 6 bases, with 11 bases left between them. CDR1 SGHTA and CDR2 FQGNSA come from the germline V gene. This CDR3 spans 14 amino acids. CDR3 amino acids: CASSLRTAVNEQFF. CDR3 in DNA: TGTGCCAGCAGCTTAAGGACCGCCGTCAATGAGCAGTTCTTC.

Only a few counts were recorded for this clonotype. The chain carries TRBV20-1 and TRBJ2-3; D perhaps matches TRBD2 (7 bases). Germline-derived CDR1 and CDR2 are DFQATT and SNEGSKA (reference sequence). The CDR3 contains 16 residues. V lost 0 bases and J 2 bases, leaving 15 bases between the germline ends. Here the CDR3 reads CSARDKDSGVTDTQYF. The CDR3 DNA reads as TGCAGTGCTAGAGATAAGGACAGCGGGGTCACAGATACGCAGTATTTT.

This clonotype was found many times. The V and J genes are TRBV20-1 and TRBJ2-7, with 9 bases that match TRBD2. Germline V gives CDR1 DFQATT, CDR2 SNEGSKA (reference sequence). V dropped 5 bases and J dropped 0; count of bases not matched to a gene: 5. This CDR3 has 14 amino acids. This chain's CDR3 is CSAPHSGSSYEQYF. The CDR3 nucleotides read TGCAGTGCTCCCCATAGCGGGAGCTCCTACGAGCAGTACTTC.

The table lists this clonotype with many counts. J is TRBJ2-5 and V is TRBV28; the D call may be TRBD1 or TRBD2 (5 bases each). There are 16 residues in the CDR3. CDR1 is MDHEN and CDR2 is SYDVKM in the germline V gene. V gave up 6 bases and J gave up 2 bases, with 19 bases separating them. The CDR3 loop is CASSEPGLFSQETQYF. The DNA for the CDR3 is TGTGCCAGCAGCGAACCGGGGCTATTTTCTCAAGAGACCCAGTACTTC.

This clonotype has at least ten counts. The chain employs TRBV20-1 and TRBJ2-1; TRBD1 or TRBD2 may be the D gene (5 bases each). CDR1 is DFQATT and CDR2 is SNEGSKA in the germline V gene (reference sequence). This CDR3 comprises 12 residues. Deletions cut 5 bases from V and 8 bases from J, with 13 bases between. In nucleotides, the CDR3 is TGCAGTGCTCCACAGAGGGGAGATGAGCAGTTCTTC. It codes for CSAPQRGDEQFF.

Only a few counts were recorded for this clonotype. The chain carries TRBV14 and TRBJ1-1; D is possibly TRBD1 (5 bases). V lost 2 bases and J lost 4, with 14 bases in between. The CDR3 is made up of 15 amino acids. Germline loops: CDR1 SGHDN, CDR2 FVKESK. CDR3 loop: CASSQQFGASTEAFF. CDR3 sequence (DNA): TGTGCCAGCAGCCAACAATTTGGGGCGAGCACTGAAGCTTTCTTT.

This clonotype was observed a handful of times. The V gene is TRBV11-2, the J gene TRBJ1-4; a possible D gene is TRBD1 (5 bases). This CDR3 spans 16 amino acids. Deletions cut 0 bases from V and 7 bases from J, with 15 bases between. CDR1 is SGHAT, CDR2 FQNNGV, per germline. The CDR3 region has the DNA TGTGCCAGCAGCTTAGATCGACCAGGGACCAGTGAAAAACTGTTTTTT. Its protein is CASSLDRPGTSEKLFF.

This clonotype was seen many times. This chain links TRBV29-1 with TRBJ1-5, with D tentatively TRBD1 (6 bases). Germline loops: CDR1 SQVTM, CDR2 ANQGSEA. V gave up 4 bases and J gave up 7 bases, with 17 bases separating them. The CDR3 contains 14 residues. CDR3 DNA sequence: TGCAGCGTTGTGTCAGGATGGGGGGCCCAGCCCCAGCATTTT. It codes for CSVVSGWGAQPQHF.

V and J are TRBV6-2 or TRBV6-3 and TRBJ1-2; a weak D match, TRBD1 (5 bases). Trimming pared 4 bases from V and 3 bases from J, leaving 21 bases between. From germline, CDR1 is MNHEY and CDR2 SVGEGT. The CDR3 is 17 amino acids. The CDR3 region is CASSWTRLGEWDYGYTF. CDR3 DNA: TGTGCCAGCAGTTGGACCCGACTAGGGGAGTGGGACTATGGCTACACCTTC.

This clonotype was seen more than once but under ten times. The chain combines TRBV6-2 or TRBV6-3 with TRBJ2-7; 7 nucleotides agree with TRBD1. The ends lost 7 bases at V and 0 bases at J; junction bases unmatched: 9. This CDR3 region has 15 residues. Germline V gives CDR1 MNHEY, CDR2 SVGEGT. DNA of the CDR3: TGTGCCAGCAACAAGAACAGGGGAAGCTCCTACGAGCAGTACTTC. Translated, it gives CASNKNRGSSYEQYF.